This paragraph covers one T cell receptor beta chain sequence. CDR1 is SGHKS and CDR2 is YYEKEE in the germline V gene (reference sequence). The length of the CDR3 is 16 residues. V lost 4 bases and J lost 5; bases outside the gene matches: 6. Here immunoSEQ multiplex PCR was the method, and the copy in TCRdb shows in-frame clones only, minus some. Found here are around 300,000 clones, around 90% of them singletons; the top ten hold around 2%. These data are taken from a study of blood T cell repertoires in COVID-19. About the research overall: PBMCs, B-cell-depleted T cells, or T cells were the source of the cDNA or gDNA that made up the material.

The chain combines TRBV5-5 with TRBJ2-5; 15 bases are shared with TRBD2. Sequencing used peripheral blood. The source is a man in his fifties with acute or convalescent COVID-19. CDR3 in amino acids: CASSPRTSGGAETQYF. CDR3 in DNA: TGTGCCAGCAGCCCAAGGACTAGCGGGGGGGCGGAGACCCAGTACTTC. Drawing the rest from reference TRBV5-5 and TRBJ2-5, the complete variable domain is DAGVTQSPTHLIKTRGQQVTLRCSPISGHKSVSWYQQVLGQGPQFIFQYYEKEERGRGNFPDRFSARQFPNYSSELNVNALLLGDSALYLCASSPRTSGGAETQYFGPGTRLLVL.